This TCR beta chain was obtained from a study of blood T cell repertoires in COVID-19. Background on the study: The samples span acute and convalescent COVID-19 from the United States, Italy and Spain. Nucleic acid was either cDNA or gDNA, and it came from T cells, B-cell-depleted T cells, or PBMCs.

CDR1 and CDR2 from the germline V gene are MDHEN and SYDVKM. Trimming left V 3 bases short and J 0 bases short, with 12 bases between. This CDR3 is built from 17 residues. The protocol was immunoSEQ multiplex PCR, while the TCRdb copy is restricted to in-frame clones and leaves out a portion. The sample consists of under 350,000 clones, 80% to 90% of them appearing once. Ages ranged from roughly 18 to 100 years, with residence in about two dozen US areas. Clinical histories supplied by participants themselves formed the basis of cohort assignment. Sequenced sample: PBMCs or T cells enriched from blood (not recorded which). The rearrangement links TRBV28 to TRBJ2-6; D unresolved. The TCR comes from a middle-aged woman with acute COVID-19. CDR3: CASSFFTPGSGANVLTF. CDR3 sequence (DNA): TGTGCCAGCAGTTTTTTTACACCGGGCTCTGGGGCCAACGTCCTGACTTTC.